This TCR beta chain was sequenced during a study of blood T cell repertoires in COVID-19. Overall study context: Specimens from acute and convalescent COVID-19 originated in the United States, Italy and Spain.

The CDR3 contains 13 residues. V lost 3 bases, J lost 3 bases, and 2 bases stayed unmatched. Methods used by the authors: Counts of nucleated cells, estimated from reference gene primer amplification, were obtained. Measured with immunoSEQ multiplex PCR; TCRdb has only the in-frame clones, and not every one. D and trimming come from the DNA, and the V and J calls and clone size come from that table. The table shows almost 50,000 clones, with over 85% occurring only once. This receptor was taken from a human donor in a cohort sampled during active COVID-19. The V call is TRBV12-3 or TRBV12-4, the J call TRBJ2-7; 7 bases are shared with TRBD2. What was sequenced was peripheral blood. The CDR3 DNA is TGTGCCAGCAGTTTTGGCGGGGGCTACGAGCAGTACGTC. Its protein product is CASSFGGGYEQYV.